The next 26 T cell receptor beta chains were all read from a single sample in a study of shared clonotypes between healthy human individuals. TCRdb's copy holds only in-frame clones and misses some; the assay was immunoSEQ multiplex PCR. The sample yields some 630,000 clones, approximately 75% seen once. The sequenced sample consisted of memory CD4+ T cells sorted from blood. Subset here: CD45RA-negative fraction. These receptors came from a young woman in good health.

Only a few counts were recorded for this clone. This chain connects TRBV2 to TRBJ1-1; D might be TRBD1 (5 bases). Trimming removed 5 bases from V and 2 bases from J, with 12 bases in between. The CDR3 contains 14 residues. Germline lookup yields CDR1 SNHLY and CDR2 FYNNEI. CDR3 residues: CASSQDGGNTEAFF. Here the CDR3 DNA reads TGTGCCAGCAGTCAGGACGGGGGAAACACTGAAGCTTTCTTT.

CDR3 residues: CASSLEHRADTIYF. As DNA, the CDR3 is TGTGCCAGCAGCTTGGAGCACAGGGCGGACACCATATATTTT. V gene TRBV5-4 combines with J gene TRBJ1-3; D is possibly TRBD1 (6 bases). CDR1 and CDR2 (germline): SGHNT, YYREEE (reference sequence). Trimming left V 0 bases short and J 8 bases short, with 12 bases between. The CDR3 has 14 amino acids.

This clone was detected only a few times. The chain couples TRBV5-1 to TRBJ1-1, with D possibly being TRBD1 (5 bases). V was pared by 4 bases and J by 0 bases, with 19 bases between. This CDR3 contains 17 residues. Germline V gene sequence: CDR1 SGHRS, CDR2 YFSETQ. The CDR3 loop reads CASSTETVNTLNTEAFF. In DNA, the CDR3 is TGCGCCAGCAGCACGGAGACAGTGAATACCCTGAACACTGAAGCTTTCTTT.

Only a few counts were recorded for this clone. The gene calls are TRBV19 and TRBJ1-5, with TRBD1 as a possible D gene (6 bases). The CDR3 extends over 15 amino acids. V was cut by 6 bases and J by 2 bases, with 14 bases left in between. Germline values: CDR1 LNHDA, CDR2 SQIVND (reference sequence). CDR3: CASRKTGGGNQPQHF. CDR3 coding DNA: TGTGCCAGTAGGAAGACAGGAGGCGGCAATCAGCCCCAGCATTTT.

Worth noting for this clone: With a far larger clone one base away, a read error is the likely cause. The sample holds other DNA sequences that translate to the same CDR3. The V gene is TRBV19, the J gene TRBJ1-4; D might be TRBD1 (6 bases). This CDR3 is 13 amino acids long. CDR1 is LNHDA, CDR2 SQIVND, per germline (reference sequence). The CDR3 nucleotides are TGTGCCGTACAGGGCGCGATCAATGAAAAATTGTTTTTT. The encoded protein is CAVQGAINEKLFF.

The rearrangement links TRBV7-9 to TRBJ2-3; D call uncertain. The germline CDR1 and CDR2 sequences are SEHNR and FQNEAQ (reference sequence). V lost 5 bases and J lost 1, with 7 bases in between. The CDR3 is 13 residues long. The CDR3 DNA sequence: TGTGCCAGCAGCGCACACGGCACAGATACGCAGTATTTT. This gives the protein CASSAHGTDTQYF.

Concerning this clone: The same CDR3 can be traced to other DNA sequences in this sample. This sequence joins TRBV25-1 and TRBJ2-5, with a tentative D call TRBD2 (5 bases). The J call may be in error: the DNA end matches TRBJ2-7 better. CDR1 MGHDK and CDR2 SYGVNS come from the germline V gene. This CDR3 is built from 12 residues. For the CDR3, the DNA is TGTGCCAGCTCTCGGGGTTCCTACGAGCAGTACTTC. This codes for CASSRGSYEQYF.

This clone was seen a single time. The gene calls are TRBV1 and TRBJ2-7; TRBD2, the D gene given by the table, was not confirmed from the DNA. TRBV1 is flagged as a pseudogene. The CDR3 sequence is 16 residues long. The CDR3 is CTSQTSGRGGSYEQYF. The CDR3 DNA reads as TGCACCAGTCAGACTAGCGGTCGAGGGGGGTCTTACGAGCAGTACTTC.

This clone was counted many times. The rearrangement joins TRBV27 to TRBJ2-1; 7 nucleotides agree with TRBD2. Germline-derived CDR1 and CDR2 are MNHEY and SMNVEV (reference sequence). This CDR3 comprises 15 residues. J was trimmed by 2 bases and V by 5 bases; bases with no gene match: 6. The CDR3 sequence is CASSPSGRTYNEQFF. CDR3 DNA sequence: TGTGCCAGCAGTCCTAGCGGACGAACCTACAATGAGCAGTTCTTC.

V and J are TRBV2 and TRBJ2-7, with D possibly being TRBD1 (6 bases). Deletions cut 6 bases from V and 2 bases from J, with 14 bases between. CDR3 size: 14 residues. CDR1 is SNHLY, CDR2 FYNNEI, per germline. CDR3 in amino acids: CASSPPQGAYEQYF. CDR3 in DNA: TGTGCCAGCAGCCCCCCACAGGGAGCCTACGAGCAGTACTTC.

The chain has TRBV6-1 and TRBJ2-5, with a weak D call TRBD2 (5 bases). The germline gives CDR1 MNHNS, CDR2 SASEGT. V lost 1 base to trimming and J lost 1 base, with 10 bases between them. This CDR3 is built from 15 residues. The CDR3 is CASSEVRGTQETQYF. The CDR3 coding sequence is TGTGCCAGCAGTGAAGTTCGGGGAACCCAAGAGACCCAGTACTTC.

The chain recombines TRBV5-4 with TRBJ2-1; 8 positions match TRBD1. CDR1 and CDR2 from the germline V gene are SGHNT and YYREEE (reference sequence). The CDR3 is 14 amino acids. Losses at the gene ends were 2 bases for V and 8 bases for J; bases not matched to a gene: 6. CDR3 sequence (DNA): TGTGCCAGCAGCTTCCTTGGACAGGGTGATGAGCAGTTCTTC. Its translation: CASSFLGQGDEQFF.

The V gene is TRBV10-1, the J gene TRBJ1-1; 9 bases are shared with TRBD1. Germline V gene sequence: CDR1 WNHNN, CDR2 SYGVQD (reference sequence). The CDR3 is 14 amino acids. V was pared by 4 bases and J by 6 bases, with 6 bases of the junction left unmatched. The CDR3 DNA follows: TGCGCCAGCAGTGTATCGGGACAGGGTGCTGAAGCTTTCTTT. Its translation is CASSVSGQGAEAFF.

V gene TRBV11-2 combines with J gene TRBJ2-1; 8 bases align to TRBD2. Germline CDR1 reads SGHAT; CDR2 reads FQNNGV. The CDR3 sequence is 14 residues long. J lost 3 bases, V lost 5 bases, and 3 bases had no gene match. This CDR3 reads CASSRAGDYNEQFF. For the CDR3, the DNA is TGTGCCAGCAGCCGAGCGGGAGACTACAATGAGCAGTTCTTC.

The V and J genes are TRBV14 and TRBJ2-3; unclear D gene. Trimming took 2 bases from V and 4 from J, leaving 7 bases between them. Germline V gene data show CDR1 as SGHDN and CDR2 as FVKESK. The CDR3 has 13 residues. The CDR3 reads CASSQLSADTQYF. The CDR3 bases are TGTGCCAGCAGCCAACTCTCCGCAGATACGCAGTATTTT. Based on the CDR3 plus reference TRBV14 and TRBJ2-3, the full variable domain is EAGVTQFPSHSVIEKGQTVTLRCDPISGHDNLYWYRRVMGKEIKFLLHFVKESKQDESGMPNNRFLAERTGGTYSTLKVQPAELEDSGVYFCASSQLSADTQYFGPGTRLTVL.

This clone showed up just a few times. The rearrangement joins TRBV11-2 to TRBJ1-2; a weak D match, TRBD1 (5 bases). The CDR3 runs to 12 residues. The V gene lost 3 bases and the J gene lost 7 bases, with 9 bases spanning the gap. Germline V CDR1 and CDR2: SGHAT, FQNNGV. CDR3 coding DNA: TGTGCCAGCAGCTTCAGGGTTACTGGCTACACCTTC. It encodes CASSFRVTGYTF.

The gene calls are TRBV5-1 and TRBJ2-7, with D possibly being TRBD1 (6 bases). The CDR3 is 13 residues long. V was cut by 3 bases and J by 3 bases, with 10 bases left in between. Germline loops: CDR1 SGHRS, CDR2 YFSETQ. The chain's CDR3 is CASSSDRFYEQYF. DNA of the CDR3: TGCGCCAGCAGCTCGGACAGATTCTACGAGCAGTACTTC.

The rearrangement uses TRBV6-1 and TRBJ2-1; D might be TRBD1 or TRBD2, each matching 5 bases. Trimming stripped 3 bases from V and 7 bases from J, with 16 bases between. From germline, CDR1 is MNHNS and CDR2 SASEGT. This CDR3 contains 15 residues. CDR3 protein: CASSELRGPGNEQFF. The CDR3 bases are TGTGCCAGCAGTGAGCTCCGGGGCCCGGGAAATGAGCAGTTCTTC.

The chain couples TRBV28 to TRBJ2-2; D unresolved. The CDR3 covers 14 residues. The V gene's germline CDR1 is MDHEN and CDR2 SYDVKM. Trimming took off 3 bases at V and 5 bases at J, with 10 bases between the two ends. DNA of the CDR3: TGTGCCAGCAGTTTTGGAGCCAAAACCGGGGAGCTGTTTTTT. Protein sequence: CASSFGAKTGELFF. Full variable domain (rest looked up from reference TRBV28 and TRBJ2-2): DVKVTQSSRYLVKRTGEKVFLECVQDMDHENMFWYRQDPGLGLRLIYFSYDVKMKEKGDIPEGYSVSREKKERFSLILESASTNQTSMYLCASSFGAKTGELFFGEGSRLTVL.

The chain is built from TRBV2 and TRBJ2-3; 10 bases fit TRBD1. The CDR3 is made up of 14 amino acids. Germline loops: CDR1 SNHLY, CDR2 FYNNEI. With 6 bases clipped from V and 5 bases from J, the junction kept 5 bases outside the gene matches. The CDR3 loop is CASSWTGGGDTQYF. Written as DNA, the CDR3 is TGTGCCAGCAGCTGGACAGGGGGAGGAGATACGCAGTATTTT.

V gene TRBV2 combines with J gene TRBJ1-5; 7 bases match TRBD1. J gave up 6 bases and V 2 bases, and 4 bases lay outside the gene matches. The CDR3 extends over 14 amino acids. CDR1 is SNHLY, CDR2 FYNNEI, per germline. The CDR3 spells CASSENRGFQPQHF. The DNA for the CDR3 is TGTGCCAGCAGTGAAAACAGGGGATTTCAGCCCCAGCATTTT.

The chain employs TRBV5-4 and TRBJ2-1; D possibly corresponds to TRBD2 (6 bases). The CDR3 is 17 amino acids. The V and J ends lost 1 base and 0 bases respectively, with 14 bases between them. The V gene's germline CDR1 is SGHNT and CDR2 YYREEE (reference sequence). CDR3 residues: CASSLSAGTGSYNEQFF. CDR3 bases: TGTGCCAGCAGCTTGTCGGCGGGGACTGGCTCCTACAATGAGCAGTTCTTC.

This clone was recorded a few times. The chain employs TRBV28 and TRBJ1-5; D call uncertain. The V gene's germline CDR1 is MDHEN and CDR2 SYDVKM. V was clipped by 2 bases and J by 3 bases, with 11 bases between them. This CDR3 comprises 15 residues. CDR3 DNA: TGTGCCAGCAGTTTACTCCGGGATTACAATCAGCCCCAGCATTTT. Its protein product is CASSLLRDYNQPQHF.

The CDR3 nucleotides are TGTGCCAGCAGCCCGGGGACTACCACAGATACGCAGTATTTT. It encodes CASSPGTTTDTQYF. The chain uses TRBV5-4 and TRBJ2-3, with 7 bases lining up with TRBD2. Germline assignment: CDR1 SGHNT and CDR2 YYREEE (reference sequence). The V gene end was trimmed by 4 bases and the J gene end by 2 bases; junction bases not matched to a gene: 4. CDR3 length: 14 residues.

This clone has only a few counts. The J gene is TRBJ2-5, the V gene TRBV5-5; D not certain. The V end lost 1 base, the J end lost 4 bases, and 11 bases lay between the germline ends. The CDR3 covers 14 residues. Per the germline V gene, CDR1 is SGHKS and CDR2 is YYEKEE (reference sequence). As DNA, the CDR3 is TGTGCCAGCAGCTTGTCCCTCAGCCTAGAGACCCAGTACTTC. This translates into CASSLSLSLETQYF.

This sequence joins TRBV5-4 and TRBJ1-2, with D uncertain. The CDR3 runs to 14 residues. V was shortened by 4 bases and J by 1 base, with 11 bases between the two germline ends. CDR1 and CDR2 from the germline V gene are SGHNT and YYREEE (reference sequence). The CDR3 loop is CASSRTGNNYGYTF. In nucleotides, the CDR3 is TGTGCCAGCAGCAGGACGGGAAATAACTATGGCTACACCTTC. Looking up the rest from reference TRBV5-4 and TRBJ1-2 gives the full variable domain: ETGVTQSPTHLIKTRGQQVTLRCSSQSGHNTVSWYQQALGQGPQFIFQYYREEENGRGNFPPRFSGLQFPNYSSELNVNALELDDSALYLCASSRTGNNYGYTFGSGTRLTVV.